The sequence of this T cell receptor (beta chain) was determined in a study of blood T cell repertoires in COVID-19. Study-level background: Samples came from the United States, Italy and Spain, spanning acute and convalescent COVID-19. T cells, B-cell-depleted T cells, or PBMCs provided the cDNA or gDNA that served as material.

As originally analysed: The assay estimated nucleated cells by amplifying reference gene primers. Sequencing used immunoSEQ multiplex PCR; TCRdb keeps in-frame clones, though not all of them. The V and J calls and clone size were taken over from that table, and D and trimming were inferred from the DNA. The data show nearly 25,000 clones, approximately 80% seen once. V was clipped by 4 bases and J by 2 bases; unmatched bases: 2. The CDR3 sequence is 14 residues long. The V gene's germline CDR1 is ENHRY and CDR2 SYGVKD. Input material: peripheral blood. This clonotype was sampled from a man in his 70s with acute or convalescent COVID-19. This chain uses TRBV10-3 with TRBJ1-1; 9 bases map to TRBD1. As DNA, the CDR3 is TGTGCCATCAGTGTGGACAGGGGCAACACTGAAGCTTTCTTT. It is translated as CAISVDRGNTEAFF.